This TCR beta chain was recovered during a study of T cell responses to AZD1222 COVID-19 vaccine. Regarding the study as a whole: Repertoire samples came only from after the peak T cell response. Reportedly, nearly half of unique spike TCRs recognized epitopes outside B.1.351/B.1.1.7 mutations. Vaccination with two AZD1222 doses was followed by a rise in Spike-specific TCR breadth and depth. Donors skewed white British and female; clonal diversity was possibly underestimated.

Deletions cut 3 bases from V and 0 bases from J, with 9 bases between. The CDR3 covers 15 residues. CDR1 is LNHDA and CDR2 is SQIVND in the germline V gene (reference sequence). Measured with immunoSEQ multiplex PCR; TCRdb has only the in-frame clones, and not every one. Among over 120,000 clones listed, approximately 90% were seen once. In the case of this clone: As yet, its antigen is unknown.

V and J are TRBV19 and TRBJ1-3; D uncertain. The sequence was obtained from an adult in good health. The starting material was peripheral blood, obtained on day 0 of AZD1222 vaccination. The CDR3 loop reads CASSILDYSGNTIYF. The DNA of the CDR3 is TGTGCCAGTAGTATCCTCGACTACTCTGGAAACACCATATATTTT.